A single sample gave rise to the 28 T cell receptor beta chains below, sequenced in a study of patients and donors after allogeneic stem cell transplantation. TCRdb processed the RT-PCR reads anew with MiXCR; each CDR3 protein has one entry. This sample yields approximately 410,000 distinct CDR3 sequences, of which about a sixth are seen a single time; 7% to 7.5% belongs to the top ten. Material for sequencing was blood, either unsorted or a sorted T cell fraction (not recorded which). All receptors come from a human donor who was either an allogeneic HSCT recipient or a stem cell or donor lymphocyte infusion donor (not recorded which). It is not recorded whose cells these are; they may come from a transplant donor.

This clonotype was observed at least ten times. The chain has TRBV12-3 or TRBV12-4 and TRBJ1-2; 7 bases line up with TRBD1. This CDR3 is built from 12 residues. V was pared by 5 bases and J by 5 bases, with 2 bases of the junction left unmatched. The chain's CDR3 is CASSPGGYGYTF. The CDR3 DNA is TGTGCCAGCAGTCCAGGGGGTTATGGCTACACCTTC.

The chain has TRBV5-1 and TRBJ2-7, with D perhaps TRBD1 (6 bases). Germline V CDR1 and CDR2: SGHRS, YFSETQ. The CDR3 is 14 amino acids. V was cut by 0 bases and J by 4 bases, with 11 bases left in between. The CDR3 reads CASSLEGHIYEQYF. The CDR3, as DNA: TGCGCCAGCAGCTTGGAGGGACACATATACGAGCAGTACTTC.

The V gene is TRBV20-1, the J gene TRBJ2-1; D is undetermined. V lost 0 bases and J lost 8, with 5 bases in between. The CDR3 length is 11 residues. Germline loops: CDR1 DFQATT, CDR2 SNEGSKA (reference sequence). CDR3 sequence: CSARDFDEQFF. In DNA, the CDR3 is TGCAGTGCTAGAGATTTCGATGAGCAGTTCTTC.

V is TRBV2 and J is TRBJ2-1; no clear D gene. Per the germline V gene, CDR1 is SNHLY and CDR2 is FYNNEI. V lost 6 bases and J lost 7, with 16 bases in between. The CDR3 totals 14 residues. The CDR3 nucleotides are TGTGCCAGCAGCACCACTCGGTCTGTAAATGAGCAGTTCTTC. Amino acid sequence: CASSTTRSVNEQFF.

This clonotype was counted at least ten times. The chain links TRBV28 to TRBJ2-4; TRBD1 might be the D (6 bases). Trimming cost V 3 bases and J 0 bases, with 9 bases left between them. Germline V gene sequence: CDR1 MDHEN, CDR2 SYDVKM. This CDR3 region has 15 residues. The CDR3 sequence: CASSLSQGAKNIQYF. CDR3 sequence (DNA): TGTGCCAGCAGTTTGTCACAGGGAGCCAAAAACATTCAGTACTTC.

A few counts support this clonotype. The chain has TRBV20-1 and TRBJ2-5; tentative D call: TRBD2 (6 bases). Germline values: CDR1 DFQATT, CDR2 SNEGSKA (reference sequence). The CDR3 consists of 14 residues. Trimming removed 1 base at V and 2 bases at J, with 11 bases between. The CDR3 region has the DNA TGCAGTGCTAGAGTCGGGGACTCGCAAGAGACCCAGTACTTC. Translating it yields CSARVGDSQETQYF.

This clonotype was observed a handful of times. The gene calls are TRBV20-1 and TRBJ2-1, with D possibly TRBD2 on 6 matching bases. This CDR3 has 18 amino acids. Germline V gene lookup returns CDR1 DFQATT and CDR2 SNEGSKA (reference sequence). Deletions cut 0 bases from V and 0 bases from J, with 18 bases between. The CDR3 reads CSARDFWTGTLSYNEQFF. CDR3 DNA: TGCAGTGCTAGAGATTTCTGGACCGGGACTCTCTCCTACAATGAGCAGTTCTTC.

The gene calls are TRBV6-1 and TRBJ2-7; tentatively, D is TRBD1 (5 bases). CDR1 is MNHNS, CDR2 SASEGT, per germline. CDR3 length equals 12 residues. The germline V and J ends were trimmed by 8 bases and 1 base, with 9 bases remaining between them. The CDR3 sequence is CASGAESYEQYF. The CDR3 bases are TGTGCCAGCGGGGCGGAGTCCTACGAGCAGTACTTC.

This clonotype was counted many times. The chain couples TRBV20-1 to TRBJ1-3, with D possibly TRBD1 on 6 matching bases. The V and J ends lost 6 bases and 9 bases respectively, with 18 bases between them. The CDR3 has 13 amino acids. CDR1 DFQATT and CDR2 SNEGSKA come from the germline V gene (reference sequence). The CDR3 region has the DNA TGCAGTGCCGGACAGCCCGGAGGTAGCACCATATATTTT. Translated: CSAGQPGGSTIYF.

This rearrangement joins TRBV24-1 to TRBJ2-3; D is unclear. Trimming took off 1 base at V and 10 bases at J, with 11 bases between the two ends. The CDR3 has 13 amino acids. Germline CDR1 reads KGHDR; CDR2 reads SFDVKD. CDR3 in amino acids: CATSDFRITAQYF. The CDR3 DNA follows: TGTGCCACCAGTGATTTTAGGATAACGGCGCAGTATTTT.

The sample holds many counts of this clonotype. The chain joins TRBV28 to TRBJ2-7; D possibly corresponds to TRBD2 (6 bases). The germline V and J ends were trimmed by 2 bases and 0 bases, with 14 bases remaining between them. CDR3 length: 16 amino acids. Germline V lookup: CDR1 MDHEN, CDR2 SYDVKM. The DNA of the CDR3 is TGTGCCAGCAGTTTAGGCGGCGGGACTTACTCCTACGAGCAGTACTTC. It specifies CASSLGGGTYSYEQYF. Looking up the rest from reference TRBV28 and TRBJ2-7 gives the full variable domain: DVKVTQSSRYLVKRTGEKVFLECVQDMDHENMFWYRQDPGLGLRLIYFSYDVKMKEKGDIPEGYSVSREKKERFSLILESASTNQTSMYLCASSLGGGTYSYEQYFGPGTRLTVT.

This clonotype was detected a few times. The genes are TRBV10-3 and TRBJ1-1; TRBD1 is a possible D gene (5 bases). Trimming took 6 bases from V and 1 from J, leaving 9 bases between them. The CDR3 covers 13 residues. Germline V CDR1 and CDR2: ENHRY, SYGVKD. The DNA for the CDR3 is TGTGCCATCAGGGCAGGACAGAACACTGAAGCTTTCTTT. Translation gives CAIRAGQNTEAFF.

This clonotype came up a few times. The gene calls are TRBV18 and TRBJ2-3; 9 bases map to TRBD2. CDR3 length equals 18 residues. The junction had 13 bases not matched to a gene; V was cut back by 4 bases and J by 2 bases. Germline loops: CDR1 KGHSH, CDR2 LQKENI. The CDR3 DNA is TGTGCCAGCTCACGGGCTTCCTCAGCGGGGGGACTCACAGATACGCAGTATTTT. Its translation: CASSRASSAGGLTDTQYF.

The V call is TRBV20-1, the J call TRBJ1-4; maybe TRBD1 (5 bases). The CDR3 has 13 residues. Germline values: CDR1 DFQATT, CDR2 SNEGSKA (reference sequence). V gave up 1 base and J gave up 7 bases, with 10 bases separating them. In nucleotides, the CDR3 is TGCAGTGCTAGAGGGGGTGGGGGTGAAAAACTGTTTTTT. Amino acid sequence: CSARGGGGEKLFF.

The chain is built from TRBV28 and TRBJ1-2, with TRBD1 as a possible D gene (5 bases). The CDR3 has 12 amino acids. Between the trimmed V and J ends, which lost 10 bases and 8 bases, there was a span of 17 bases. CDR1 is MDHEN and CDR2 is SYDVKM in the germline V gene. The CDR3 DNA is TGTGCCACCCCGTCAGGGATAGGGGGCTACACCTTC. Translated: CATPSGIGGYTF.

This sequence joins TRBV3-1 and TRBJ2-3; D uncertain. In germline, CDR1 is LGHDT, CDR2 YNNKEL (reference sequence). V gave up 6 bases and J gave up 2 bases, with 15 bases separating them. The CDR3 has 15 residues. Here the CDR3 reads CASSQHRPITDTQYF. DNA for the CDR3: TGTGCCAGCAGTCAACATAGACCCATCACAGATACGCAGTATTTT.

This clonotype came up many times. This chain's CDR3 is CASSSGRTGRNQPQHF. CDR3 sequence (DNA): TGTGCCAGCAGCTCCGGGAGGACAGGGAGGAACCAGCCCCAGCATTTT. The chain is built from TRBV5-6 and TRBJ1-5; TRBD1 aligns across 8 bases. From germline, CDR1 is SGHDT and CDR2 YYEEEE. With V trimmed by 3 bases and J by 7 bases, 12 bases remained unmatched. This CDR3 is 16 amino acids long. Looking up the rest from reference TRBV5-6 and TRBJ1-5 gives the full variable domain: DAGVTQSPTHLIKTRGQQVTLRCSPKSGHDTVSWYQQALGQGPQFIFQYYEEEERQRGNFPDRFSGHQFPNYSSELNVNALLLGDSALYLCASSSGRTGRNQPQHFGDGTRLSIL.

V gene TRBV7-9 combines with J gene TRBJ1-3, with unresolved D. V was pared by 1 base and J by 8 bases, with 9 bases between. Germline assignment: CDR1 SEHNR and CDR2 FQNEAQ (reference sequence). CDR3 length equals 13 residues. The CDR3, as DNA: TGTGCCAGCAGCTTAGTTTCGGGTTACACCATATATTTT. It codes for CASSLVSGYTIYF.

This clonotype turned up a few times. This chain connects TRBV29-1 to TRBJ1-5; TRBD1 might be the D (5 bases). This CDR3 has 13 amino acids. Trimming shortened V by 5 bases and J by 1 base, and 9 bases separated the two germline ends. Germline V gene sequence: CDR1 SQVTM, CDR2 ANQGSEA. The CDR3 here is CSVIRDSNQPQHF. In DNA, the CDR3 is TGCAGCGTTATCCGGGACAGCAATCAGCCCCAGCATTTT.

This clonotype has only a few counts. The chain is built from TRBV6-2 or TRBV6-3 and TRBJ2-1; 15 bases agree with TRBD2. Germline V CDR1 and CDR2: MNHEY, SVGEGT. Unmatched junction bases numbered 0, after V lost 5 bases and J lost 10 bases. CDR3 length equals 13 residues. DNA for the CDR3: TGTGCCAGCAGTGGACTAGCGGGGGGGGAGCAGTTCTTC. It is translated as CASSGLAGGEQFF.

There are many counts of this clonotype. One end of the junction varies from germline; a read error may be responsible. V and J are TRBV5-1 and TRBJ2-3; D unresolved. The CDR3 is 13 amino acids. Germline V gene data show CDR1 as SGHRS and CDR2 as YFSETQ. CDR3 region: CASSLGRTDTQYF. The CDR3 bases are TGTGCCAGCAGTTTAGGGCGCACAGATACGCAGTATTTT.

This clonotype occurred a few times. The chain uses TRBV7-9 and TRBJ2-7; D possibly corresponds to TRBD2 (6 bases). Trimming removed 6 bases at V and 0 bases at J, with 15 bases between. Germline CDR1 SEHNR, CDR2 FQNEAQ (reference sequence). This CDR3 comprises 15 residues. The CDR3 DNA sequence: TGTGCCAGCAGTGGCCGGGACGGGAGCTCCTACGAGCAGTACTTC. This codes for CASSGRDGSSYEQYF.

The chain uses TRBV24-1 and TRBJ2-7; D is uncertain. Trimming removed 0 bases at V and 6 bases at J, with 8 bases between. The CDR3 is 13 residues long. CDR1 KGHDR and CDR2 SFDVKD come from the germline V gene. CDR3 sequence (DNA): TGTGCCACCAGTGATTTGGGGGATCCCGAGCAGTACTTC. This sequence encodes CATSDLGDPEQYF.

The chain is built from TRBV20-1 and TRBJ2-1; the match to TRBD2 covers 10 bases. The CDR3 extends over 14 amino acids. Germline V lookup: CDR1 DFQATT, CDR2 SNEGSKA (reference sequence). J gave up 6 bases and V 5 bases, and 7 bases lay outside the gene matches. The CDR3 sequence is CSAGWTSGLNEQFF. CDR3 bases: TGCAGTGCTGGATGGACTAGCGGTCTCAATGAGCAGTTCTTC.

The chain joins TRBV6-2 or TRBV6-3 to TRBJ2-1; D is uncertain. The ends were cut back, 7 bases at V and 10 bases at J, with 11 bases in the middle. Looked up from germline, CDR1 is MNHEY and CDR2 is SVGEGT. The CDR3 spans 11 residues. DNA of the CDR3: TGTGCCAGCACCTCGTCTTCCGAGCAGTTCTTC. Its translation is CASTSSSEQFF.

This clonotype was counted between two and nine times. The rearrangement links TRBV4-1 to TRBJ2-5, with TRBD2 matching 10 bases. Germline trimming cut 0 bases from V and 1 base from J; bases unmatched to any gene: 5. The length of the CDR3 is 17 residues. Germline values: CDR1 MGHRA, CDR2 YSYEKL. Here the CDR3 DNA reads TGCGCCAGCAGCCAAGAAGTCCAGCGGGGGGGCCAAGAGACCCAGTACTTC. This gives the protein CASSQEVQRGGQETQYF.

The table lists this clonotype with a few counts. The genes are TRBV6-5 and TRBJ1-5, with a tentative D call TRBD1 (6 bases). The CDR3 spans 15 residues. The V gene's germline CDR1 is MNHEY and CDR2 SVGAGI. V was clipped by 2 bases and J by 3 bases, with 11 bases between them. The CDR3, as DNA: TGTGCCAGCAGTTACGGCAGGGGAGACAATCAGCCCCAGCATTTT. Its protein product is CASSYGRGDNQPQHF.

This clonotype occurred a few times. The genes are TRBV6-5 and TRBJ1-2; no clear D gene. The length of the CDR3 is 13 residues. V was clipped by 0 bases and J by 6 bases, with 8 bases between them. The V gene's germline CDR1 is MNHEY and CDR2 SVGAGI. The CDR3 coding sequence is TGTGCCAGCAGTTACTCGTCCCAGAATGGCTACACCTTC. Protein: CASSYSSQNGYTF.